This record concerns one TCR beta chain sequence. This sample was included in a study of blood T cell repertoires in COVID-19. About the study: COVID-19 samples collected from the United States, Italy and Spain covered acute and convalescent phases. T cells, B-cell-depleted T cells, or PBMCs provided the cDNA or gDNA that served as material.

CDR1 MDHEN and CDR2 SYDVKM come from the germline V gene. The CDR3 contains 16 residues. V dropped 8 bases and J dropped 1; count of bases not matched to a gene: 5. In the original processing: Amplifying reference gene primers gave estimates of nucleated cell counts. Profiled with immunoSEQ multiplex PCR; TCRdb holds only in-frame clones, not every one. V, J and clone size are those of that table, while D and trimming were read from the DNA. The profile shows more than 200,000 clones, 80% to 90% of them singletons. Cohorts were determined from participant-reported clinical history. The chain uses TRBV28 and TRBJ2-4; 13 bases map to TRBD2. The source of this sequence is a woman in her 30s who had been exposed to COVID-19. The specimen sequenced was PBMCs or T cells enriched from blood (not recorded which). CDR3 in amino acids: CASGELAGGAKNIQYF. CDR3 DNA sequence: TGTGCCAGCGGTGAACTAGCGGGAGGGGCCAAAAACATTCAGTACTTC.